These 9 T cell receptor beta chains share one sample of origin, sequenced in a study of cytomegalovirus exposure and HLA in healthy donors. Primers for the PCR totalled 60 Vbeta and 13 Jbeta. Profiling relied on immunoSEQ multiplex PCR, and the TCRdb table lists in-frame clones only, not all of them. The sample yields tens of thousands of clones, nearly 80% seen once. The material sequenced was PBMCs. Receptor source: a woman in her thirties or forties in good health and CMV-seronegative.

The chain links TRBV5-4 to TRBJ2-3, with TRBD1 matching 8 bases. This CDR3 region has 15 residues. The ends lost 4 bases at V and 2 bases at J; junction bases unmatched: 6. CDR1 SGHNT and CDR2 YYREEE come from the germline V gene (reference sequence). The CDR3 region is CASSVDRGNTDTQYF. The CDR3 DNA is TGTGCCAGCAGCGTCGACAGGGGAAACACAGATACGCAGTATTTT. Using reference TRBV5-4 and TRBJ2-3 for the parts outside the CDR3, the full variable domain is ETGVTQSPTHLIKTRGQQVTLRCSSQSGHNTVSWYQQALGQGPQFIFQYYREEENGRGNFPPRFSGLQFPNYSSELNVNALELDDSALYLCASSVDRGNTDTQYFGPGTRLTVL.

The chain carries TRBV6-5 and TRBJ2-1, with D possibly being TRBD2 (5 bases). The CDR3 extends over 13 amino acids. Per germline, CDR1 MNHEY and CDR2 SVGAGI. V lost 6 bases, J lost 4 bases, and 10 bases lay in between. CDR3 nucleotide sequence: TGTGCCAGCAGCTATGGACTGTACAATGAGCAGTTCTTC. Translated, it gives CASSYGLYNEQFF.

The V and J genes are TRBV28 and TRBJ2-2; maybe TRBD2 (6 bases). V dropped 1 base and J dropped 3 bases, with 9 bases sitting between them. CDR3 length equals 15 residues. The germline gives CDR1 MDHEN, CDR2 SYDVKM. DNA of the CDR3: TGTGCCAGCAGTTTATTGGGGGGAGACACCGGGGAGCTGTTTTTT. Amino acids: CASSLLGGDTGELFF.

The rearrangement uses TRBV6-1 and TRBJ1-2; 9 bases line up with TRBD1. Germline trimming cut 4 bases from V and 2 bases from J; bases unmatched to any gene: 8. Germline V CDR1 and CDR2: MNHNS, SASEGT. The length of the CDR3 is 16 residues. The CDR3 here is CASSASTQGANYGYTF. The CDR3 DNA sequence: TGTGCCAGCAGTGCGTCTACACAGGGGGCCAACTATGGCTACACCTTC.

CDR3 coding DNA: TGTGCCAGCAGCTTCCTTAGCGGGAAGGGCGAGCAGTACTTC. It is translated as CASSFLSGKGEQYF. This rearrangement joins TRBV5-6 to TRBJ2-7; 8 bases are a match to TRBD2. The CDR3 extends over 14 amino acids. With V trimmed by 2 bases and J by 6 bases, 7 bases remained unmatched. Germline V gene data show CDR1 as SGHDT and CDR2 as YYEEEE.

This clone was seen a handful of times. The chain carries TRBV10-3 and TRBJ1-1, with a weak D call TRBD1 (5 bases). The CDR3 spans 14 residues. The V end lost 6 bases, the J end lost 8 bases, and 19 bases lay between the germline ends. Germline CDR1 and CDR2: ENHRY and SYGVKD. CDR3 amino acids: CAISRGGVQGEAFF. The DNA for the CDR3 is TGTGCCATCAGCCGGGGAGGAGTCCAGGGAGAAGCTTTCTTT.

This clone occurred a few times. This sequence joins TRBV7-3 and TRBJ2-1; TRBD2 might be the D (7 bases). In germline, CDR1 is SGHTA, CDR2 FQGTGA. The V end lost 1 base, the J end lost 4 bases, and 14 bases lay between the germline ends. CDR3 length equals 16 residues. CDR3 sequence: CASSLKGGVAYNEQFF. In DNA, the CDR3 is TGTGCCAGCAGCTTAAAAGGGGGGGTAGCTTACAATGAGCAGTTCTTC.

The rearrangement joins TRBV19 to TRBJ2-7, with 10 bases that match TRBD2. V lost 6 bases and J lost 3; bases outside the gene matches: 5. Per germline, CDR1 LNHDA and CDR2 SQIVND (reference sequence). The CDR3 length is 14 residues. In DNA form, the CDR3 reads TGTGCCAGTAGGAGAGCGGGGGGGAACTACGAGCAGTACTTC. Translation: CASRRAGGNYEQYF.

The chain recombines TRBV7-3 with TRBJ2-6; D uncertain. Germline V CDR1 and CDR2: SGHTA, FQGTGA. V gave up 1 base and J gave up 2 bases, with 6 bases separating them. The CDR3 spans 15 residues. The CDR3 nucleotides are TGTGCCAGCAGCTTAATCCAGGCTGGGGCCAACGTCCTGACTTTC. This gives the protein CASSLIQAGANVLTF.